This TCR beta chain was sequenced for a study of T cells expressing NK-cell markers (dated by TCRdb to the early 2020s). Study-level background: Fewer than ten donors provided sorted CD3+CD56+NKG2C+, CD3+CD56+NKG2C- and CD3+CD56-NKG2C+ T-cell subsets, whose TCR beta-chain repertoires were profiled. Among the eight sequenced donors, seven were HCMV-seropositive and one was HCMV-seronegative. The eight sequenced donors were randomly selected healthy volunteers, three men and five women. The libraries were sequenced on Illumina HiSeq 2000/2500, MiSeq or NextSeq, producing 2 x 150 bp reads. Broad study findings and their caveats: For roughly six donors, the dominant CD3+CD56+NKG2C+ clonotypes were among the top 10 CD8+ clonotypes and accounted for about 1.0-7.5% of CD8+ T cells. Whether the expanded NKG2C-expressing T cell clones were specific for HCMV antigens remained unclear. Those dominant clonotypes were again the most abundant among CD3+CD56-NKG2C+ cells in a few donors, at about 25-65%.

A commercial ELISA kit detecting HCMV-specific IgG in serum was used to determine HCMV serostatus. Ficoll density gradient centrifugation was used to isolate peripheral blood mononuclear cells from blood. Turning to this clonotype: Its antigen is still unknown.

According to the germline V gene (reference sequence), CDR1 reads LNHDA and CDR2 reads SQIVND. From its cysteine to its phenylalanine, the CDR3 spans 17 amino acids. The DNA sequence is not available. The sample was run on an Illumina HiSeq 2000. TCR beta cDNA libraries were prepared using 5'RACE template switching, which introduced a universal primer site and unique molecular identifiers. Priming for cDNA synthesis came from the TCR beta constant segment, and two successive PCR amplification steps followed. As for how the authors treated the data: Reads were demultiplexed and grouped by UMI with MIGEC, and clonotypes were assembled and quantified with MiTCR. Only TCR cDNA sequences supported by at least two reads were kept to exclude erroneous sequences. The tcR package was used for downstream repertoire analysis, and clonotypes were matched across fractions by CDR3 nucleotide sequence plus V segment. VDJmatch was used to annotate antigen specificity against VDJdb, with one amino acid substitution in CDR3 allowed. TCRdb reprocessed the reads; each CDR3 protein sequence makes one entry, and DNA is unavailable. The V and J calls and clone size come from TCRdb's table, not from the authors' own analysis. In this sample's table one finds some 150,000 distinct CDR3 sequences. The biggest ten clones account for more than 35% of the sample.

Sequenced sample: blood T cells: a sorted CD56 or NKG2C T cell subset, CD4+ or CD8+ T cells, or bulk PBMC T cells (not recorded which). This clonotype was sampled from a woman between 45 and 60 years old in good health. Donor details come from another sample of the same person, matched by shared clones. The chain employs TRBV19 and TRBJ1-2. The CDR3: CASRPSGGKEVFYGYTF.